These 8 T cell receptor beta chains were all obtained from the same sample, sequenced in a study of cytomegalovirus exposure and HLA in healthy donors. This table comes from immunoSEQ multiplex PCR, and its TCRdb copy is limited to in-frame clones, with some not included. The sample comprises about 120,000 clones, 88% of which are singletons, and about 6% rests with the top ten. Sequencing used PBMCs. These receptors all stem from a woman in her late teens or twenties in good health and CMV-seropositive.

The chain employs TRBV30 and TRBJ2-3; TRBD2 aligns across 13 bases. Germline CDR1 is GTSNPN and CDR2 is SVGIG (reference sequence). The CDR3 is 15 residues long. With V trimmed by 2 bases and J by 3 bases, 2 bases remained unmatched. The CDR3 protein is CAWSTSGGATDTQYF. CDR3 coding DNA: TGTGCCTGGAGTACTAGCGGGGGGGCAACAGATACGCAGTATTTT.

The chain employs TRBV4-3 and TRBJ2-4; TRBD2 might be the D (5 bases). The ends were cut back, 8 bases at V and 2 bases at J, with 7 bases in the middle. The germline V gene has CDR1 LGHNA and CDR2 YSLEER. The CDR3 is made up of 12 amino acids. This chain's CDR3 is CASAGTKNIQYF. CDR3 DNA: TGCGCCAGCGCCGGGACCAAAAACATTCAGTACTTC.

Only one count was recorded for this clone. This chain links TRBV7-9 with TRBJ2-7; TRBD1 aligns across 8 bases. J gave up 4 bases and V 5 bases, and 7 bases lay outside the gene matches. This CDR3 is built from 14 residues. Germline V gives CDR1 SEHNR, CDR2 FQNEAQ (reference sequence). CDR3 coding DNA: TGTGCCAGCAGCCTTGCCGGACAGGGTTACGAGCAGTACTTC. It encodes CASSLAGQGYEQYF.

The chain recombines TRBV7-9 with TRBJ1-1; TRBD1 matches 7 bases. This CDR3 is built from 13 residues. Germline values: CDR1 SEHNR, CDR2 FQNEAQ (reference sequence). V was clipped by 3 bases and J by 4 bases; unmatched bases: 2. The CDR3 spells CASSFAGGTEAFF. CDR3 in DNA: TGTGCCAGCAGCTTCGCAGGGGGCACTGAAGCTTTCTTT.

A few counts support this clone. The chain combines TRBV7-9 with TRBJ1-4, with 11 positions matching TRBD1. The CDR3 sequence is 14 residues long. Germline CDR1 is SEHNR and CDR2 is FQNEAQ (reference sequence). V was clipped by 7 bases and J by 5 bases; unmatched bases: 3. The CDR3 region has the DNA TGTGCCAGCACCGGGGACAGGGGGAATGAAAAACTGTTTTTT. Its protein product is CASTGDRGNEKLFF.

The chain has TRBV5-1 and TRBJ2-1, with D tentatively TRBD2 (6 bases). The CDR3 contains 15 residues. V dropped 0 bases and J dropped 4 bases, with 11 bases sitting between them. The germline V gene encodes CDR1 SGHRS and CDR2 YFSETQ. In DNA form, the CDR3 reads TGCGCCAGCAGCTTGGTTGGGGGAGGTTACAATGAGCAGTTCTTC. This gives the protein CASSLVGGGYNEQFF.

This chain uses TRBV7-9 with TRBJ1-2, with TRBD1 identical over 9 bases. Germline CDR1 SEHNR, CDR2 FQNEAQ (reference sequence). J lost 4 bases, V lost 0 bases, and 0 bases had no gene match. There are 14 residues in the CDR3. This CDR3 reads CASSLATGGYGYTF. The CDR3 nucleotides are TGTGCCAGCAGCTTAGCGACAGGGGGCTATGGCTACACCTTC. Combining the CDR3 with reference TRBV7-9 and TRBJ1-2 gives the whole variable domain DTGVSQNPRHKITKRGQNVTFRCDPISEHNRLYWYRQTLGQGPEFLTYFQNEAQLEKSRLLSDRFSAERPKGSFSTLEIQRTEQGDSAMYLCASSLATGGYGYTFGSGTRLTVV.

Points on this clone: An end of the junction differs from the germline gene, which may be a read error. The chain employs TRBV7-9 and TRBJ2-3; 12 bases align to TRBD2. Germline V gene sequence: CDR1 SEHNR, CDR2 FQNEAQ (reference sequence). The CDR3 totals 13 residues. The chain's CDR3 is CASSLAGGPEQYF. The CDR3 DNA is TGTGCCAGCAGCCTAGCGGGGGGGCCCGAGCAGTATTTT.